This TCR beta chain was sequenced during a study of quantifying T cell responses using KT2 cells (TCRdb year 2017). Looking at the study overall: RNA was DNase-treated and reverse transcribed with TCR alpha and beta constant-region primers, mostly using SuperScript III. PCR2 was run as a SYBR Green qPCR and stopped at a predetermined fluorescence threshold to avoid over-amplification. Under optimum conditions, the T4 ligation step was estimated to exceed 9% efficiency.

Points the paper makes about the study in general: Over several orders of magnitude, the number of KT2 alpha and beta sequences rose linearly with the number of KT2 cells put in. KT2 sequences were detected down to the lowest spike-in tested, which was about one KT2 cell per 100,000 PBMC. Saturation in the detection of KT2 sequences was observed at very high KT2 spike-in numbers. No side-by-side comparison between this pipeline and other TCR sequencing techniques was included in the study.

Receptor libraries were prepared by UMI-ligation and nested PCR. T4 RNA ligase 1 was used to ligate a single-stranded oligonucleotide containing the Illumina SP2 sequence and a UMI to the 3' end of the cDNA. PCR1 was run for about 4 cycles (98 degrees C for 15 s, 69 degrees C for 30 s, 72 degrees C for 40 s), and an equimolar mix of RC1.1 and RC1.2, covering TRBC1 and TRBC2, was used as the beta primer. From PCR2 onward, TCR alpha and beta chains were processed separately, with sample indices and Illumina adaptors added. The UMI, placed after an 8-base spacer, consisted of 12 random nucleotides arranged as two hexamers with a spacer between them. The libraries were sequenced on an Illumina MiSeq using v2 2x251 paired-end chemistry, usually with approximately 13 samples in each run. To boost diversity, each sequencing library was supplemented with PhiX DNA at about 4.5-7%. On the study's bioinformatics: The raw reads were converted into FASTQ with bcl2fastq and then demultiplexed by dual indices with Demultiplexor. V and J genes were assigned by Decombinator through tag matching, with a single base-pair mismatch being allowed. UMIs were used by Collapsinator to correct both sequencing errors and frequency errors caused by PCR heterogeneity. CDR3Translator converted Decombinator identifiers to nucleotide sequence, translated to amino acids, and extracted CDR3 using C- and N-terminal motifs. Each distinct KT2 TCR was counted as a cluster of KT2 sequences sharing one unique molecular identifier. TCRdb reprocessing: public reads trimmed at Q25 with fastp, clones called with MiXCR, in-frame beta chains kept. Each CDR3 protein gets just one entry, which takes the most common genes and DNA from the rows behind it. TCRdb, not the original authors, processed these V and J calls. The sample includes over 55,000 distinct CDR3 sequences, with more than 9% observed a single time. The top ten clones comprise roughly 9% of the sample.

This clonotype was found a few times. No antigen is known for it. Per-base quality was not reported, and no clone a single base away is much larger than it. Known numbers of KT2, a T cell clone whose TCR had been sequenced previously, were spiked into unfractionated PBMC to test the sensitivity and accuracy of the pipeline. KT2 cells were mixed with a fixed number of PBMC to create a range of KT2-to-PBMC ratios. Taken from cysteine to phenylalanine, the CDR3 has 13 residues. Only the CDR3 region is kept as DNA, spanning 39 bases read in frame from base 1. V is reduced by 5 bases and J by 5 bases, leaving a spacing of 15 bases between them. CDR1 and CDR2 are read off the germline V gene (reference sequence) as DFQATT and SNEGSKA.

Recombination joined TRBV20-1 with TRBJ2-5; TRBD1 is a possible D gene, resting on 5 matching bases. The source material was PBMCs spiked with cells of the T cell clone KT2. The clonotype originates from a human donor. DNA sequence: TGCAGTGCTCCCCGTCTAGGGGTGGAGACCCAGTACTTC. Its product reads: CSAPRLGVETQYF.